What follows are 14 T cell receptor beta chains derived from one specimen sequenced in a study of patients and donors after allogeneic stem cell transplantation. TCRdb re-called the RT-PCR reads through MiXCR, storing one row per CDR3 protein. The sample has fewer than 500,000 distinct CDR3 sequences, 16% seen once. The specimen was blood, either unsorted or a sorted T cell fraction (not recorded which). The receptors were gathered from a human donor who was either an allogeneic HSCT recipient or a stem cell or donor lymphocyte infusion donor (not recorded which). It is not recorded whose cells these are; they may come from a transplant donor.

V and J are TRBV12-3 or TRBV12-4 and TRBJ2-7; tentatively, D is TRBD1 (5 bases). Between the trimmed V and J ends, which lost 7 bases and 5 bases, there was a span of 9 bases. The CDR3 is 11 residues long. CDR3 region: CASKQGNEQYF. In nucleotides, the CDR3 is TGTGCCAGCAAGCAGGGAAACGAGCAGTACTTC.

This clonotype has only a few counts. The chain employs TRBV5-1 and TRBJ2-2; 10 bases are a match to TRBD1. Trimming at V came to 3 bases and at J to 5 bases, leaving 10 bases not matched to a gene. Germline CDR1 is SGHRS and CDR2 is YFSETQ. CDR3 size: 17 residues. The DNA of the CDR3 is TGCGCCAGCAGCTCACTCCGGGACAGGGGTAGAACCGGGGAGCTGTTTTTT. Protein: CASSSLRDRGRTGELFF.

Only a few counts were recorded for this clonotype. It is likely a read error, because the conserved phenylalanine at the end of the CDR3 is missing. The DNA is left out, because the CDR3 cannot be placed on it with certainty; the CDR3 is given as TCRdb lists it. The rearrangement joins TRBV12-3 or TRBV12-4 to TRBJ1-2; the table's D call of TRBD1 was not tested on the DNA. The CDR3 totals 12 residues, both ends included. This chain's CDR3 is CASSLGTVDLNI.

The sample holds many counts of this clonotype. V usage is TRBV30 and J usage is TRBJ1-5; D unclear. V lost 0 bases to trimming and J lost 6 bases, with 6 bases between them. CDR1 and CDR2 (germline): GTSNPN, SVGIG (reference sequence). The CDR3 covers 12 residues. The DNA of the CDR3 is TGTGCCTGGAGTGTGAAGGGTCAGCCCCAGCATTTT. Amino acids: CAWSVKGQPQHF.

V gene TRBV6-5 combines with J gene TRBJ2-1, with D maybe TRBD2 (5 bases). V dropped 0 bases and J dropped 0 bases, with 12 bases sitting between them. Germline values: CDR1 MNHEY, CDR2 SVGAGI. The CDR3 runs 17 residues. CDR3 sequence (DNA): TGTGCCAGCAGTTACTCGAAGTTACTAGTCTCCTACAATGAGCAGTTCTTC. Residues: CASSYSKLLVSYNEQFF.

This clonotype was seen a handful of times. The chain carries TRBV4-2 and TRBJ1-1; tentative D call: TRBD1 (5 bases). The CDR3 totals 14 residues. Deletions cut 1 base from V and 3 bases from J, with 9 bases between. Looked up from germline, CDR1 is LGHNA and CDR2 is YNFKEQ. The CDR3 DNA is TGTGCCAGCAGCCAAGTCGAACAGGACACTGAAGCTTTCTTT. Its protein is CASSQVEQDTEAFF.

The chain joins TRBV4-1 to TRBJ2-1, with 9 nucleotides matching TRBD1. J gave up 4 bases and V 2 bases, and 6 bases lay outside the gene matches. CDR3 length: 16 amino acids. Germline CDR1 and CDR2: MGHRA and YSYEKL. The CDR3 spells CASSQQPGQGYNEQFF. CDR3 nucleotides: TGCGCCAGCAGCCAACAACCGGGACAGGGATACAATGAGCAGTTCTTC.

This clonotype was seen a few times. The chain joins TRBV20-1 to TRBJ2-3; D is perhaps TRBD2 (5 bases). Trimming cost V 6 bases and J 3 bases, with 13 bases left between them. CDR1 and CDR2 from the germline V gene are DFQATT and SNEGSKA (reference sequence). This CDR3 contains 13 residues. CDR3 amino acids: CSAFLLGTDTQYF. The CDR3 DNA reads TGCAGTGCCTTTCTACTAGGGACAGATACGCAGTATTTT.

Note on this clonotype: Given the absence of the conserved phenylalanine or tryptophan at the CDR3 end, a read error is likely. The chain recombines TRBV29-1 with TRBJ2-1; 9 bases map to TRBD2. This CDR3 has 14 residues. V was clipped by 2 bases and J by 10 bases; unmatched bases: 9. The germline CDR1 and CDR2 sequences are SQVTM and ANQGSEA. CDR3 in amino acids: CSVEIGASGVEQFL. Written as DNA, the CDR3 is TGCAGCGTTGAAATCGGGGCTAGCGGGGTGGAGCAGTTCCTC.

This sequence joins TRBV19 and TRBJ2-3; D may be TRBD1 (6 bases). V was cut by 5 bases and J by 4 bases, with 10 bases left in between. The germline CDR1 and CDR2 sequences are LNHDA and SQIVND (reference sequence). CDR3 length: 13 residues. CDR3 DNA sequence: TGTGCCAGTAGTCGAGGACAGTCAGATACGCAGTATTTT. As protein: CASSRGQSDTQYF.

V usage is TRBV20-1 and J usage is TRBJ2-2, with D tentatively TRBD1 (6 bases). In germline, CDR1 is DFQATT, CDR2 SNEGSKA (reference sequence). CDR3 size: 15 residues. V shed 3 bases and J shed 2 bases, with 13 bases lying between them. The CDR3 region is CSARIRTANTGELFF. CDR3 sequence (DNA): TGCAGTGCTAGGATCAGGACAGCTAACACCGGGGAGCTGTTTTTT.

The sample holds a few counts of this clonotype. Given a much more abundant clone one base away, this may be a read error. The chain combines TRBV5-1 with TRBJ2-1; no definite D call. Germline loops: CDR1 SGHRS, CDR2 YFSETQ. The CDR3 runs 14 residues. Trimming took off 2 bases at V and 8 bases at J, with 14 bases between the two ends. The CDR3 bases are TGCGCCAGCAGCTTAGGTTTCAAGGCCCATGAGCAGTTCTTC. Amino acid sequence: CASSLGFKAHEQFF.

Here the CDR3 reads CASSPGQVFSSNSPLHF. The CDR3 region has the DNA TGCGCCAGCAGCCCGGGACAGGTCTTTTCCTCGAATTCACCCCTCCACTTT. J is TRBJ1-6 and V is TRBV23-1; 8 bases line up with TRBD1. TRBV23-1 is identified as an open reading frame with a role that is uncertain. With 6 bases clipped from V and 7 bases from J, the junction kept 14 bases outside the gene matches. CDR3 length equals 17 residues.

This clonotype turned up a few times. The rearrangement joins TRBV15 to TRBJ2-1; the match to TRBD1 covers 8 bases. The V gene's germline CDR1 is LNHNV and CDR2 YYDKDF (reference sequence). With V trimmed by 2 bases and J by 8 bases, 5 bases remained unmatched. There are 14 residues in the CDR3. CDR3 nucleotide sequence: TGTGCCACCAGCAGACAGGGGGCATTATATGAGCAGTTCTTC. This sequence encodes CATSRQGALYEQFF. The variable domain in full, with the rest retrieved from reference TRBV15 and TRBJ2-1, is DAMVIQNPRYQVTQFGKPVTLSCSQTLNHNVMYWYQQKSSQAPKLLFHYYDKDFNNEADTPDNFQSRRPNTSFCFLDIRSPGLGDTAMYLCATSRQGALYEQFFGPGTRLTVL.